What follows are 27 T cell receptor beta chains derived from one specimen sequenced in a study of T-cell memory formation after mild COVID-19. TCRdb reprocessed the 5' RACE reads with MiXCR, giving one entry per CDR3 protein. The sample yields about 540,000 distinct CDR3 sequences, about a fifth seen once. Sequences were obtained from PBMCs or a T cell subset sorted from them (not recorded which). Source of these receptors: an adult woman who had mild COVID-19 (a few samples of this study predate the infection). Cell type and time point are not known.

J is TRBJ2-3 and V is TRBV11-1; TRBD2 aligns across 10 bases. The CDR3 consists of 16 residues. In germline, CDR1 is SGHAT, CDR2 FQDESV (reference sequence). V was pared by 6 bases and J by 6 bases, with 12 bases of the junction left unmatched. In nucleotides, the CDR3 is TGTGCCAGCAGTTCGCTGGGTAGCGGGGGGCAGGATACGCAGTATTTT. Translated, it gives CASSSLGSGGQDTQYF.

This clonotype was seen more than once but under ten times. The chain is built from TRBV7-8 and TRBJ2-7; D remains ambiguous. The CDR3 covers 14 residues. Germline V gene data show CDR1 as SGHVS and CDR2 as FQNEAQ. V lost 2 bases and J lost 5, with 13 bases in between. The CDR3 sequence is CASSLILAPDEQYF. The DNA of the CDR3 is TGTGCCAGCAGCTTAATTTTGGCTCCCGACGAGCAGTACTTC. The full variable domain, in which reference TRBV7-8 and TRBJ2-7 provide the parts outside the CDR3, is GAGVSQSPRYKVAKRGQDVALRCDPISGHVSLFWYQQALGQGPEFLTYFQNEAQLDKSGLPSDRFFAERPEGSVSTLKIQRTQQEDSAVYLCASSLILAPDEQYFGPGTRLTVT.

Many counts were recorded for this clonotype. Written as DNA, the CDR3 is TGTGCCAGCAGTTTTGTAGCGGGAACATACGAGCAGTACTTC. This translates into CASSFVAGTYEQYF. The chain employs TRBV27 and TRBJ2-7; 8 bases map to TRBD2. This CDR3 is 14 amino acids long. J lost 4 bases, V lost 3 bases, and 5 bases had no gene match. CDR1 is MNHEY and CDR2 is SMNVEV in the germline V gene (reference sequence).

The gene calls are TRBV27 and TRBJ1-1; D gene unclear. Germline CDR1 MNHEY, CDR2 SMNVEV (reference sequence). Trimming stripped 5 bases from V and 11 bases from J, with 12 bases between. The CDR3 contains 11 residues. CDR3 DNA: TGTGCCAGCAGTGGGCCTGTTGAGGCTTTCTTT. Amino acid sequence: CASSGPVEAFF.

V is TRBV3-1 and J is TRBJ1-2, with 9 bases matching TRBD1. V shed 4 bases and J 7 bases; nucleotides not matched to a gene: 4. Germline loops: CDR1 LGHDT, CDR2 YNNKEL (reference sequence). This CDR3 comprises 13 residues. The CDR3 DNA reads TGTGCCAGCAGCCTACAGGGGGCTTTTGGCTACACCTTC. This codes for CASSLQGAFGYTF.

A few counts support this clonotype. The CDR3 reads CSARDGRWTEAFF. As DNA, the CDR3 is TGCAGTGCTAGAGATGGGAGGTGGACTGAAGCTTTCTTT. J is TRBJ1-1 and V is TRBV20-1, with D uncertain. Germline CDR1 is DFQATT and CDR2 is SNEGSKA (reference sequence). The CDR3 has 13 amino acids. V gave up 0 bases and J gave up 5 bases, with 10 bases separating them.

The chain links TRBV20-1 to TRBJ2-5, with a possible D match to TRBD2 (6 bases). The CDR3 loop spans 15 amino acids. Germline lookup yields CDR1 DFQATT and CDR2 SNEGSKA (reference sequence). V dropped 3 bases and J dropped 2 bases, with 16 bases sitting between them. CDR3 amino acids: CSARLASLPQETQYF. CDR3 coding DNA: TGCAGTGCTAGGCTAGCGTCGCTCCCTCAAGAGACCCAGTACTTC.

This clonotype showed up just a few times. The chain carries TRBV7-9 and TRBJ1-2, with 9 bases lining up with TRBD1. The V and J ends lost 4 bases and 8 bases, in that order; junction bases with no gene match: 11. Germline CDR1 is SEHNR and CDR2 is FQNEAQ (reference sequence). The CDR3 extends over 15 amino acids. CDR3 in amino acids: CASSSAGTGSKGYTF. The CDR3 DNA is TGTGCCAGCAGCTCCGCCGGGACAGGGTCGAAGGGCTACACCTTC.

The sample holds a few counts of this clonotype. The gene calls are TRBV7-9 and TRBJ1-2; no definite D call. V was trimmed by 4 bases and J by 2 bases, leaving 11 bases between them. The CDR3 extends over 14 amino acids. Germline CDR1 and CDR2: SEHNR and FQNEAQ (reference sequence). The CDR3 nucleotides are TGTGCCAGCAGCTCCCTGGACGAGAACTATGGCTACACCTTC. Encoded protein: CASSSLDENYGYTF.

This clonotype was observed a few times. The chain employs TRBV5-1 and TRBJ2-1, with D possibly TRBD2 on 6 matching bases. This CDR3 is built from 14 residues. Germline V CDR1 and CDR2: SGHRS, YFSETQ. V lost 3 bases to trimming and J lost 4 bases, with 11 bases between them. The CDR3 here is CASSWRDLYNEQFF. In DNA, the CDR3 is TGCGCCAGCAGCTGGCGGGACCTATACAATGAGCAGTTCTTC.

The chain combines TRBV19 with TRBJ1-5; no reliable D call. The CDR3 contains 14 residues. Trimming took off 3 bases at V and 4 bases at J, with 10 bases between the two ends. CDR1 is LNHDA and CDR2 is SQIVND in the germline V gene (reference sequence). Written as DNA, the CDR3 is TGTGCCAGTAGTATTCCCCGAGGTAATCAGCCCCAGCATTTT. It is translated as CASSIPRGNQPQHF.

The J gene is TRBJ1-2, the V gene TRBV7-9; D remains ambiguous. V lost 5 bases, J lost 3 bases, and 16 bases lay in between. The CDR3 sequence is 15 residues long. The germline gives CDR1 SEHNR, CDR2 FQNEAQ (reference sequence). CDR3 coding DNA: TGTGCCAGCAGCCCCAGCTCGGGCCGTGACTATGGCTACACCTTC. Translation gives CASSPSSGRDYGYTF.

The rearrangement links TRBV9 to TRBJ2-7, with 8 positions matching TRBD2. This CDR3 contains 14 residues. Trimming cost V 3 bases and J 3 bases; bases outside gene matches: 5. In germline, CDR1 is SGDLS, CDR2 YYNGEE. This CDR3 reads CASSGSGGHYEQYF. The CDR3 region has the DNA TGTGCCAGCAGCGGAAGCGGGGGCCACTACGAGCAGTACTTC.

This clonotype has only a few counts. DNA of the CDR3: TGTGCCAGCAGTTACAGGCAGACGAACACTGAAGCTTTCTTT. Residues: CASSYRQTNTEAFF. The gene calls are TRBV6-5 and TRBJ1-1, with unresolved D. CDR3 size: 14 residues. CDR1 is MNHEY and CDR2 is SVGAGI in the germline V gene. V was trimmed by 2 bases and J by 1 base, leaving 8 bases between them.

This clonotype was found a few times. This rearrangement joins TRBV2 to TRBJ2-7; D uncertain. V was cut by 4 bases and J by 2 bases, with 9 bases left in between. CDR1 SNHLY and CDR2 FYNNEI come from the germline V gene. The CDR3 consists of 13 residues. DNA of the CDR3: TGTGCCAGCAGTGGGCAGCGACCCTACGAGCAGTACTTC. It codes for CASSGQRPYEQYF.

The rearrangement joins TRBV20-1 to TRBJ1-1; 7 bases are a match to TRBD1. The germline V gene has CDR1 DFQATT and CDR2 SNEGSKA (reference sequence). The CDR3 runs 14 residues. V dropped 1 base and J dropped 1; count of bases not matched to a gene: 3. DNA of the CDR3: TGCAGTGCTAGAGTCAGGGGGAGGAACACTGAAGCTTTCTTT. Amino acid sequence: CSARVRGRNTEAFF.

This clonotype was seen a handful of times. The V and J genes are TRBV9 and TRBJ2-2; possible D gene TRBD1, 6 bases. Germline CDR1 reads SGDLS; CDR2 reads YYNGEE. V was cut by 3 bases and J by 1 base, with 10 bases left in between. The CDR3 is made up of 15 amino acids. CDR3 sequence (DNA): TGTGCCAGCAGCGAAAGGACAGTGAACACCGGGGAGCTGTTTTTT. Amino acids: CASSERTVNTGELFF.

The chain joins TRBV29-1 to TRBJ2-1, with 12 bases matching TRBD1. The CDR3 loop spans 15 amino acids. V was pared by 7 bases and J by 5 bases, with 9 bases of the junction left unmatched. The germline CDR1 and CDR2 sequences are SQVTM and ANQGSEA. The CDR3 reads CSAGGGQGAHNEQFF. CDR3 in DNA: TGCAGCGCCGGGGGGGGACAGGGGGCCCACAATGAGCAGTTCTTC.

This clonotype was seen a few times. V is TRBV9 and J is TRBJ1-6, with a possible D match to TRBD1 (6 bases). CDR1 SGDLS and CDR2 YYNGEE come from the germline V gene. Trimming cost V 3 bases and J 5 bases, with 9 bases left between them. The CDR3 consists of 14 residues. CDR3 in DNA: TGTGCCAGCAGCGCGACAGGCAATAATTCACCCCTCCACTTT. Residues: CASSATGNNSPLHF.

The chain has TRBV6-5 and TRBJ1-5; D gene ambiguous. Deletions cut 5 bases from V and 4 bases from J, with 9 bases between. This CDR3 comprises 13 residues. Germline V gene data show CDR1 as MNHEY and CDR2 as SVGAGI. CDR3 in DNA: TGTGCCAGCAGTCGGACGGAGAATCAGCCCCAGCATTTT. This sequence encodes CASSRTENQPQHF.

This clonotype has more than one count but fewer than ten. CDR3 amino acids: CASSPSPGANVLTF. CDR3 nucleotides: TGTGCCAGCAGCCCATCTCCTGGGGCCAACGTCCTGACTTTC. The chain recombines TRBV7-9 with TRBJ2-6, with D unresolved. Germline loops: CDR1 SEHNR, CDR2 FQNEAQ (reference sequence). Trimming stripped 5 bases from V and 2 bases from J, with 7 bases between. The CDR3 is 14 amino acids. Filled out from reference TRBV7-9 and TRBJ2-6, the complete variable domain reads DTGVSQNPRHKITKRGQNVTFRCDPISEHNRLYWYRQTLGQGPEFLTYFQNEAQLEKSRLLSDRFSAERPKGSFSTLEIQRTEQGDSAMYLCASSPSPGANVLTFGAGSRLTVL.

This clonotype occurred many times. The CDR3 nucleotides are TGTGCCGTACAACCGGGACTTGGAGCCAAAAACATTCAGTACTTC. It yields the protein CAVQPGLGAKNIQYF. This sequence joins TRBV2 and TRBJ2-4, with D tentatively TRBD2 (6 bases). V lost 11 bases, J lost 0 bases, and 17 bases lay in between. The length of the CDR3 is 15 residues. Germline V gene sequence: CDR1 SNHLY, CDR2 FYNNEI.

This clonotype was counted ten times or more. V and J are TRBV7-7 and TRBJ2-5; 8 bases align to TRBD2. The CDR3 consists of 14 residues. V was pared by 5 bases and J by 5 bases, with 7 bases of the junction left unmatched. Germline values: CDR1 SSHAT, CDR2 FNYEAQ (reference sequence). In DNA, the CDR3 is TGTGCCAGCAGCCAAGCGGGGGTTGGGGAGACCCAGTACTTC. Translating it yields CASSQAGVGETQYF. Combining the CDR3 with reference TRBV7-7 and TRBJ2-5 gives the whole variable domain GAGVSQSPRYKVTKRGQDVTLRCDPISSHATLYWYQQALGQGPEFLTYFNYEAQPDKSGLPSDRFSAERPEGSISTLTIQRTEQRDSAMYRCASSQAGVGETQYFGPGTRLLVL.

This chain joins TRBV4-1 and TRBJ2-7, with 7 bases fitting TRBD1. The V gene's germline CDR1 is MGHRA and CDR2 YSYEKL. CDR3 size: 15 residues. The junction had 10 bases not matched to a gene; V was cut back by 3 bases and J by 5 bases. The CDR3 sequence is CASSHTGTARHEQYF. CDR3 coding DNA: TGCGCCAGCAGCCACACCGGGACAGCAAGACACGAGCAGTACTTC.

V gene TRBV2 combines with J gene TRBJ1-3, with D perhaps TRBD1 (5 bases). The CDR3 length is 15 residues. The germline V gene encodes CDR1 SNHLY and CDR2 FYNNEI. The V end lost 1 base, the J end lost 8 bases, and 15 bases lay between the germline ends. CDR3 nucleotide sequence: TGTGCCAGCAGTGAAGTAGCAGGGAGAGCTGACACCATATATTTT. Amino acids: CASSEVAGRADTIYF.

The genes are TRBV20-1 and TRBJ1-1, with D possibly TRBD1 on 5 matching bases. V lost 2 bases and J lost 0, with 13 bases in between. Germline V gene lookup returns CDR1 DFQATT and CDR2 SNEGSKA (reference sequence). This CDR3 spans 15 amino acids. Here the CDR3 DNA reads TGCAGTGCTAGATCGGGGGGATCAATGAACACTGAAGCTTTCTTT. Its protein is CSARSGGSMNTEAFF.

The chain couples TRBV4-3 to TRBJ1-1; D possibly corresponds to TRBD1 (5 bases). Deletions cut 0 bases from V and 2 bases from J, with 13 bases between. CDR1 and CDR2 (germline): LGHNA, YSLEER. The length of the CDR3 is 16 residues. The CDR3 nucleotides are TGCGCCAGCAGCCAAGACGCGGGGCTAATTAACACTGAAGCTTTCTTT. Translating it yields CASSQDAGLINTEAFF.